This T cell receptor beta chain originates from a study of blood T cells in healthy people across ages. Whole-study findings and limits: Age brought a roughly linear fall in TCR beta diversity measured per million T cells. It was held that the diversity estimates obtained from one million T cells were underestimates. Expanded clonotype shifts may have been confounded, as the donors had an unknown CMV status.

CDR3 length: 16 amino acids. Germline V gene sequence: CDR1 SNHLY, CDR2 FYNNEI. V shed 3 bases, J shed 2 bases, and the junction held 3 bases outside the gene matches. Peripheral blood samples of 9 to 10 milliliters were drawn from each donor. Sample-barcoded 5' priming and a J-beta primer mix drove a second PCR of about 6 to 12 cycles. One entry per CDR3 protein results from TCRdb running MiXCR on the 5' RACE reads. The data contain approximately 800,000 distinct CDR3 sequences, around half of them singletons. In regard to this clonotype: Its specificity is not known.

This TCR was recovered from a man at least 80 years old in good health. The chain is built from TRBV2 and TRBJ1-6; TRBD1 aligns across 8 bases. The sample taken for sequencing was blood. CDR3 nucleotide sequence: TGTGCCAGCAGTGATAGACAGGGGACCTATAATTCACCCCTCCACTTT. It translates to CASSDRQGTYNSPLHF.